What follows are 10 T cell receptor beta chains derived from one specimen sequenced in a study of T cell responses to AZD1222 COVID-19 vaccine. Assay used: immunoSEQ multiplex PCR; TCRdb lists only in-frame clones, some missing. This sample has approximately 100,000 clones; around 93% occur once, and the top ten carry 6% to 9%. Specimen: peripheral blood, collected on day 0 of AZD1222 vaccination. The receptors derive from an adult in good health.

The chain uses TRBV12-5 and TRBJ1-3, with a tentative D call TRBD1 (5 bases). Trimming stripped 3 bases from V and 2 bases from J, with 14 bases between. Germline values: CDR1 LGHNT, CDR2 FRNRAP. The CDR3 length is 16 residues. CDR3 in DNA: TGTGCTAGTGGTTTAGGTGGTCCAGGGACTGGAAACACCATATATTTT. As protein: CASGLGGPGTGNTIYF.

The chain employs TRBV12-3 or TRBV12-4 and TRBJ1-4; D is ambiguous. With 7 bases removed from V and 4 bases from J, the gap between germline ends came to 10 bases. The CDR3 length is 13 residues. CDR3 DNA: TGTGCCAGCACCTCGACACGTAATGAAAAACTGTTTTTT. Protein product: CASTSTRNEKLFF.

This chain links TRBV19 with TRBJ2-1; D remains ambiguous. This CDR3 has 12 amino acids. CDR1 is LNHDA, CDR2 SQIVND, per germline (reference sequence). Trimming left V 10 bases short and J 2 bases short, with 9 bases between. The CDR3 DNA reads as TGTGCCACCTCGGCAGCCTACAATGAGCAGTTCTTC. It yields the protein CATSAAYNEQFF.

The rearrangement links TRBV27 to TRBJ2-3; no definite D call. Germline-derived CDR1 and CDR2 are MNHEY and SMNVEV (reference sequence). This CDR3 spans 15 amino acids. V was clipped by 6 bases and J by 6 bases, with 19 bases between them. As DNA, the CDR3 is TGTGCCAGCAGCCCGGACGGTACCGAAGAGGATACGCAGTATTTT. This sequence encodes CASSPDGTEEDTQYF.

The chain has TRBV28 and TRBJ2-3, with D possibly being TRBD2 (5 bases). Germline V gene sequence: CDR1 MDHEN, CDR2 SYDVKM. V was cut by 5 bases and J by 8 bases, with 17 bases left in between. CDR3 length equals 14 residues. The CDR3 loop reads CASSPRTGWGTQYF. The DNA of the CDR3 is TGTGCCAGCAGTCCCAGGACGGGATGGGGTACGCAGTATTTT. The variable domain in full, completed from reference TRBV28 and TRBJ2-3, reads DVKVTQSSRYLVKRTGEKVFLECVQDMDHENMFWYRQDPGLGLRLIYFSYDVKMKEKGDIPEGYSVSREKKERFSLILESASTNQTSMYLCASSPRTGWGTQYFGPGTRLTVL.

This clone was recorded once. J is TRBJ2-1 and V is TRBV7-9; the D is unclear. The CDR3 has 15 amino acids. Germline assignment: CDR1 SEHNR and CDR2 FQNEAQ (reference sequence). Trimming removed 1 base from V and 2 bases from J, with 9 bases in between. Written as DNA, the CDR3 is TGTGCCAGCAGCTTAGGTCATCGTCCCTACAATGAGCAGTTCTTC. Its protein is CASSLGHRPYNEQFF.

This sequence joins TRBV6-5 and TRBJ1-1; possible D gene TRBD1, 5 bases. This CDR3 contains 15 residues. Per the germline V gene, CDR1 is MNHEY and CDR2 is SVGAGI. V was clipped by 7 bases and J by 0 bases, with 15 bases between them. CDR3 loop: CASTRDRLMNTEAFF. Written as DNA, the CDR3 is TGTGCCAGCACCCGAGACAGACTCATGAACACTGAAGCTTTCTTT.

This clone was recorded only once. V gene TRBV30 combines with J gene TRBJ1-5; D gene unclear. Trimming left V 1 base short and J 0 bases short, with 7 bases between. CDR3 length: 14 residues. The V gene's germline CDR1 is GTSNPN and CDR2 SVGIG (reference sequence). CDR3 region: CAWSAVNSNQPQHF. CDR3 bases: TGTGCCTGGAGTGCCGTGAATAGCAATCAGCCCCAGCATTTT.

In this sample, this clone turned up once. The CDR3 DNA reads as TGTGCCAGCTCACCAAAGGGGGCGGTTGGGGCCAACGTCCTGACTTTC. This sequence encodes CASSPKGAVGANVLTF. This chain links TRBV18 with TRBJ2-6, with 7 nucleotides matching TRBD1. The CDR3 sequence is 16 residues long. Losses at the gene ends were 2 bases for V and 3 bases for J; bases not matched to a gene: 4. Germline values: CDR1 KGHSH, CDR2 LQKENI.

V is TRBV9 and J is TRBJ1-5; 8 positions agree with TRBD1. The germline CDR1 and CDR2 sequences are SGDLS and YYNGEE. The CDR3 length is 15 residues. V shed 3 bases, J shed 3 bases, and the junction held 5 bases outside the gene matches. CDR3 in amino acids: CASSEGGQDNQPQHF. As DNA, the CDR3 is TGTGCCAGCAGCGAGGGGGGACAGGACAATCAGCCCCAGCATTTT.